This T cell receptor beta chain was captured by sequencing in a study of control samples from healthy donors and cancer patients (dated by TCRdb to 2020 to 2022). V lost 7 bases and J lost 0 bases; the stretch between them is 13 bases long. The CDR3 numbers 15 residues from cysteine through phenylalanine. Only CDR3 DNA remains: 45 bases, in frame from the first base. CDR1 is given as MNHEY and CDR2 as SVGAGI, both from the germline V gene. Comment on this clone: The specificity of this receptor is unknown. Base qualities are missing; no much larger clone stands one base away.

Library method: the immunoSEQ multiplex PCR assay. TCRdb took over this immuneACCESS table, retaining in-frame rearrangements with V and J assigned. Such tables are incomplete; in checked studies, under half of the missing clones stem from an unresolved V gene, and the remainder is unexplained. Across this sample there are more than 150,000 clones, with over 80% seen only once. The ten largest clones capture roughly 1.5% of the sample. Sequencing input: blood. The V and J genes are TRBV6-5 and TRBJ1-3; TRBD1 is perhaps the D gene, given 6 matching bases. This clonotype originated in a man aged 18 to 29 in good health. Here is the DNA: TGTGCCAGCACTACAGGGATAAGCTCTGGAAACACCATATATTTT. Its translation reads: CASTTGISSGNTIYF.